These T cell receptor beta chains were read from a single sample in a study of blood T cells in healthy people across ages. TCRdb analysed the 5' RACE reads with MiXCR anew, one entry per CDR3 protein. The sample shows roughly 1,800,000 distinct CDR3 sequences, about 50% of them seen only once. Material: blood. The source of these receptors is a woman aged 40 to 50 in good health. Both conserved end residues are part of each CDR3. D genes are given only for firm matches. The size entry is marked missing in some rows and otherwise reads once, few, many or a size class.

>TRBV6-2/TRBV6-3|TRBJ1-5|-|14|-
TGTGCCAGCAGTTACTCGACAGCGGCTCAGCCCCAGCATTTT
CASSYSTAAQPQHF
>TRBV15|TRBJ2-3|-|13|few
TGTGCCACCAGCAGAGATTTGACAGATACGCAGTATTTT
CATSRDLTDTQYF
>TRBV21-1|TRBJ2-7|-|14|-
TGTGCCAGCAGCAGAAGGACAGAAACCTACGAGCAGTACTTC
CASSRRTETYEQYF
>TRBV20-1|TRBJ1-2|-|12|-
TGCAGTGCGAGGGGGGGGCTTGATGGCTACACCTTC
CSARGGLDGYTF
>TRBV20-1|TRBJ2-3|TRBD2|15|few
TGCAGTGCTAGTACTAGCGGGGGGGGCACAGATACGCAGTATTTT
CSASTSGGGTDTQYF
>TRBV28|TRBJ2-7|-|13|-
TGTGCCAGCAGTCTGGAGGAAGCCTACGAGCAGTACTTC
CASSLEEAYEQYF
>TRBV28|TRBJ2-1|TRBD2|15|-
TGTGCCAGCACCCCTAGCGGGGGCAACTACAATGAGCAGTTCTTC
CASTPSGGNYNEQFF
>TRBV29-1|TRBJ2-3|-|10|-
TGCAGCGTTGAAGGGTATACGCAGTATTTT
CSVEGYTQYF
>TRBV9|TRBJ1-2|-|18|-
TGTGCCAGCAGCGTATCTGGCGTAGGGTTTAAAGGGGCCCATGGCTACACCTTC
CASSVSGVGFKGAHGYTF
>TRBV14|TRBJ2-7|-|16|few
TGTGCCAGCAGCCAAGCACCCCCGCGAGAGGAATACGAGCAGTACTTC
CASSQAPPREEYEQYF
>TRBV7-8|TRBJ2-3|-|17|-
TGTGCCAGCAGCTTTCGAAGCGCGGCGGCCCTGCCAGATACGCAGTATTTT
CASSFRSAAALPDTQYF
>TRBV24-1|TRBJ2-2|TRBD1|18|-
TGTGCCACCAGTGATTTGCGTAGTCCCGGGACAGGGATCGGGGAGCTGTTTTTT
CATSDLRSPGTGIGELFF
>TRBV10-3|TRBJ2-1|-|16|-
TGTGCCATCAGTGAAGCAGTCGGCGGTCATTACAATGAGCAGTTCTTC
CAISEAVGGHYNEQFF
>TRBV15|TRBJ1-5|-|15|-
TGTGCCACCAGCAGCGGAGAGTATAGCAATCAGCCCCAGCATTTT
CATSSGEYSNQPQHF
>TRBV11-2|TRBJ2-1|-|18|-
TGTGCCAGCAGCTCCTTACATTGGACTGGCTCCGGGGGCAATGAGCAGTTCTTC
CASSSLHWTGSGGNEQFF
>TRBV27|TRBJ2-3|-|16|-
TGTGCCAGCAGTCCACGCCCTGACTCGCGGGCGGATACGCAGTATTTT
CASSPRPDSRADTQYF
>TRBV24-1|TRBJ2-6|TRBD1|17|-
TGTGCCACCAGTGCTCGGCAGGGGGCCTCTGGGGCCAACGTCCTGACTTTC
CATSARQGASGANVLTF
>TRBV4-1|TRBJ2-7|-|15|few
TGCGCCAGCAGCCAAGCCCGCACAGGACGCTACGAGCAGTACTTC
CASSQARTGRYEQYF
>TRBV20-1|TRBJ2-1|TRBD1|14|-
TGCAGTGCCCGGACCGGACAGGGGGCCTATGAGCAGTTCTTC
CSARTGQGAYEQFF
>TRBV5-1|TRBJ2-1|TRBD2|15|-
TGCGCCAGCAGCTCCGGGACTAGCAATGGCGATGAGCAGTTCTTC
CASSSGTSNGDEQFF
>TRBV5-6|TRBJ1-5|-|12|-
TGTGCCAGCAGCTCAAATAGCCAGCCCCAGCATTTT
CASSSNSQPQHF
>TRBV4-3|TRBJ2-3|TRBD2|15|few
TGCGCCAGCAGCCAAGGAAGCGGGGCGCCAGATACGCAGTATTTT
CASSQGSGAPDTQYF
>TRBV15|TRBJ2-4|-|15|-
TGTGCCACCAGCAGAGATCAGATCTTCGGTAATGAGCAGTACTTC
CATSRDQIFGNEQYF
>TRBV7-3|TRBJ2-5|-|15|-
TGTGCCAGCAGCTCCGGCGGCGGCCTAACTGGGACCCAGTACTTC
CASSSGGGLTGTQYF
>TRBV10-1|TRBJ2-7|-|14|-
TGCGCCAGACTCCCCTCGGGAACGCACTACGAGCAGTACTTC
CARLPSGTHYEQYF
>TRBV6-2/TRBV6-3|TRBJ2-1|-|14|-
TGTGCCAGCATGCGGACACCTTCCTACAATGAGCAGTTCTTC
CASMRTPSYNEQFF
>TRBV11-2|TRBJ1-1|TRBD1|16|-
TGCGCCAGCAGCGCGGGGACAGGGCGACTGAACACTGAAGCTTTCTTT
CASSAGTGRLNTEAFF
>TRBV15|TRBJ2-7|TRBD1|15|-
TGTGCCACCAGCAGAGATTCCCCGGGACAGGACGAGCAGTACTTC
CATSRDSPGQDEQYF
>TRBV20-1|TRBJ2-5|TRBD2|16|-
TGCGGTGCTACTGGACTAGCGGGGGTGTACCAAGAGACCCAGTACTTC
CGATGLAGVYQETQYF
>TRBV5-1|TRBJ2-1|-|15|few
TGCGCCAGCAGCCTCTCGGCCGTAAGCTACAATGAGCAGTTCTTC
CASSLSAVSYNEQFF
>TRBV5-6|TRBJ2-3|-|14|-
TGTGCCAGCAGCTTGGCCAGGGCCCCGGATACGCAGTATTTT
CASSLARAPDTQYF
>TRBV20-1|TRBJ2-5|-|12|-
TGCAGTGCTAGCCTACAGCAAGGGACCCAGTACTTC
CSASLQQGTQYF
>TRBV6-5|TRBJ1-1|-|16|-
TGTGCCAGCAGTTACCACAGCTCCCCAATGAACACTGAAGCTTTCTTT
CASSYHSSPMNTEAFF
>TRBV3-1|TRBJ2-3|-|13|-
TGTGCCAGCAGCCAACATCCCGGAGATACGCAGTATTTT
CASSQHPGDTQYF
>TRBV20-1|TRBJ2-3|TRBD1|14|-
TGCAGTGCTACCGGACAGGGCGGCCCAGATACGCAGTATTTT
CSATGQGGPDTQYF
>TRBV27|TRBJ1-5|-|14|once
TGTGCCAGCAGCCCCTTGGGGAAGGATCAGCCCCAGCATTTT
CASSPLGKDQPQHF
>TRBV29-1|TRBJ2-5|TRBD1|16|-
TGCAGCGTTCGGAACGGACAGGGGCACACCCAAGAGACCCAGTACTTC
CSVRNGQGHTQETQYF
>TRBV27|TRBJ2-5|-|12|-
TGTGCCAGCATTTTAAGCGGGGAGACCCAGTACTTC
CASILSGETQYF
>TRBV5-1|TRBJ1-2|-|14|-
TGCGCCAACAGCACACAGGGATCCAACTATGGCTACACCTTC
CANSTQGSNYGYTF
>TRBV27|TRBJ2-7|-|12|-
TGTGCCAGCAGTCCCGGTGGTTGGGAGCAGTACTTC
CASSPGGWEQYF
>TRBV4-3|TRBJ1-2|TRBD1|15|few
TGCGCCAGCAGCCAAGTCCGGAGGACAGGGAGTGGCTACACCTTC
CASSQVRRTGSGYTF
>TRBV12-3/TRBV12-4|TRBJ2-1|-|14|few
TGTGCCAGCAGTGGGGGGGGGCCGCACAATGAGCAGTTCTTC
CASSGGGPHNEQFF
>TRBV20-1|TRBJ1-2|-|15|-
TGCAGTGCTAGAGATCACGCCCTAAAGGAAGATGGCTACACCTTC
CSARDHALKEDGYTF
>TRBV7-2|TRBJ2-7|TRBD1|15|many
TGTGCCAGCAGCTTACAGGGGGGACAGGCCTACGAGCAGTACTTC
CASSLQGGQAYEQYF
>TRBV9|TRBJ2-1|TRBD2|13|-
TGTGCCAGCGGGGGACTAGCGCACAATGAGCAGTTCTTC
CASGGLAHNEQFF